This note documents a single T cell receptor (beta chain) sequence. This sample is part of a study of T-cell reconstitution after alpha-beta-depleted transplantation in children. The CDR3 has 16 residues. V lost 4 bases and J lost 3; bases outside the gene matches: 11. The authors prepared the TCRbeta library with unique molecular identifiers. Each CDR3 protein is one row after TCRdb ran MiXCR on the PCR reads. This sample yields a few hundred thousand distinct CDR3 sequences, of which around a tenth are seen a single time; 2% to 3% belongs to the top ten. This TCR came from a human donor who donated a stem cell graft to a child with acute lymphoblastic leukemia. V usage is TRBV12-3 or TRBV12-4 and J usage is TRBJ2-7; 8 bases fit TRBD2. The input for sequencing was PBMCs from the stem cell graft donor, taken from the stem cell graft. The DNA of the CDR3 is TGTGCCAGCAGTTCAGGCCGTTTCAGCGGGAGCTACGAGCAGTACTTC. Translated, it gives CASSSGRFSGSYEQYF.